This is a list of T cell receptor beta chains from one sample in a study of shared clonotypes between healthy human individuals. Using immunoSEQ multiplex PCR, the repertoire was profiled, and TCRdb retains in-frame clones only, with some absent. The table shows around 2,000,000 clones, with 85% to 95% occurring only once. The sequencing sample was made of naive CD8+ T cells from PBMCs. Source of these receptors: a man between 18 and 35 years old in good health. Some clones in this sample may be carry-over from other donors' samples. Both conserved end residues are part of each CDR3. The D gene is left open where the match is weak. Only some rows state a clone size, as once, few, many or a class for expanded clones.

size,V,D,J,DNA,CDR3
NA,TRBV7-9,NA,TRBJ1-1,TGTGCCAGCAGCTTACCGGGGGGAGGGGCCGAAGCTTTCTTT,CASSLPGGGAEAFF
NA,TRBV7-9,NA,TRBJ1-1,TGTGCCAGCAGCCCCGAGGAGTGGACTGAAGCTTTCTTT,CASSPEEWTEAFF
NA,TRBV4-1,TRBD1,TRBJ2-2,TGCGCCAGCAGCCCTTTGAGATTAAACAGGGGGACCGGGGAGCTGTTTTTT,CASSPLRLNRGTGELFF
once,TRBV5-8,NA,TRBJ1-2,TGTGCCAGCAGCCCCTGGGGTAACAGTGACTATGGCTACACCTTC,CASSPWGNSDYGYTF
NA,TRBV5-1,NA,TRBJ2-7,TGCGCCAGCAGCTTGGCCGGGAAGCCATTCCTCTACGAGCAGTACTTC,CASSLAGKPFLYEQYF
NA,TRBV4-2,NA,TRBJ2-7,TGTGCCAGCAGCCGTGACAGGGAGGGATCCTCCTACGAGCAGTACTTC,CASSRDREGSSYEQYF
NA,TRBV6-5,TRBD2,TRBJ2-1,TGTGCCAGCAGTTACTCGAGCGGGAGGGCCCTCAATGAGCAGTTCTTC,CASSYSSGRALNEQFF
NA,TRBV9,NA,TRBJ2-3,TGTGCCAGCAGCGTTACCGGGACAAAGAGCACAGATACGCAGTATTTT,CASSVTGTKSTDTQYF
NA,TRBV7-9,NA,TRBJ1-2,TGTGCCAGCAGCGACATTAGGCCGGGAGGCTACACCTTC,CASSDIRPGGYTF
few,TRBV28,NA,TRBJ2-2,TGTGCCAGCAGACTAACAGGGAGAAGCACCGGGGAGCTGTTTTTT,CASRLTGRSTGELFF
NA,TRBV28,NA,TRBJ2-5,TGTGCCAGCAGTTTTGCAGAGACCCAGTACTTC,CASSFAETQYF
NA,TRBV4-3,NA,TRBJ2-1,TGCGCCAGCAGCGAGGTTGGGGTTTACAATGAGCAGTTCTTC,CASSEVGVYNEQFF
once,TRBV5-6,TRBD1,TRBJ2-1,TGTGCCAGCTTTGAGATCAGGGGGCGTTACAATGAGCAGTTCTTC,CASFEIRGRYNEQFF
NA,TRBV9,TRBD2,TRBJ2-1,TGTGCCAGCAGCGTTGGCTCGGGACTAGCGGACTACAATGAGCAGTTCTTC,CASSVGSGLADYNEQFF
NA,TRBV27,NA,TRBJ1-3,TGTGCCAGCAGTTCCAACTCTGGAAACACCATATATTTT,CASSSNSGNTIYF
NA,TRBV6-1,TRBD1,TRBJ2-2,TGTGCCAGCAGATGGACAGGTTTCGGGGAGCTGTTTTTT,CASRWTGFGELFF
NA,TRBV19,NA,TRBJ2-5,TGTGCCAGTAGTATGGAGGGAGAGACCCAGTACTTC,CASSMEGETQYF
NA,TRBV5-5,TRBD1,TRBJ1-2,TGTGCCAGCAGCGTCACAGGACAGGGTCTAAACTATGGCTACACCTTC,CASSVTGQGLNYGYTF
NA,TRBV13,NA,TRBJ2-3,TGTGCCAGCAGCTTAGATCAACAGGGTACGCAGTATTTT,CASSLDQQGTQYF
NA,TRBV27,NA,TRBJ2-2,TGTGCCAGCAGCTCCCGGACAAGCTTGGCCGGGGAGCTGTTTTTT,CASSSRTSLAGELFF
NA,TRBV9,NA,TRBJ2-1,TGTGCCAGCAGCCTACCGCAGGACAATGAGCAGTTCTTC,CASSLPQDNEQFF
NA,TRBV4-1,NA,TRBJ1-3,TGCGCCAGCAGCCAAGACCGGGAATTCGGAAACACCATATATTTT,CASSQDREFGNTIYF
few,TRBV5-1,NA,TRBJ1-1,TGCGCCAGCAGCTTGGTACGGGGGACCGAAGCTTTCTTT,CASSLVRGTEAFF
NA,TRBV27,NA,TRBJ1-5,TGTGCCAGCAGTTTATTCAACAATCAGCCCCAGCATTTT,CASSLFNNQPQHF
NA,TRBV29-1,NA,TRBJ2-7,TGCAGCGTTCAGAAAGGCGGGGCGGGCGAGCAGTACTTC,CSVQKGGAGEQYF
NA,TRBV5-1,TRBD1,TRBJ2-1,TGCGCCAGCAGCCCGCCCCAACAGGGGATCCATGAGCAGTTCTTC,CASSPPQQGIHEQFF
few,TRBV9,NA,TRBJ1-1,TGTGCCAGCAGCGTAGAGGTAGGGATCGGTAAAACTGAAGCTTTCTTT,CASSVEVGIGKTEAFF
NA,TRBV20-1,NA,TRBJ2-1,TGCAGTGCTAGAGTCCCCGGTGAGCAGTTCTTC,CSARVPGEQFF
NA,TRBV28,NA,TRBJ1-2,TGTGCCAGCAGTTTTCGGATGAACTATGGCTACACCTTC,CASSFRMNYGYTF
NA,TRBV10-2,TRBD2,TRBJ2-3,TGCGCCAGCAGACTGAGATTGGGACTAGCTTCAGATACGCAGTATTTT,CASRLRLGLASDTQYF
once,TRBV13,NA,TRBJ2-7,TGTGCCAGCAGCTTAGGGCAGGGGGCGGGGGACGAGCAGTACTTC,CASSLGQGAGDEQYF
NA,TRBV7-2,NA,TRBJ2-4,TGTGCCAGCAGCTTATGGGGGGGCGGGAAAAACATTCAGTACTTC,CASSLWGGGKNIQYF
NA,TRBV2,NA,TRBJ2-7,TGTGCCAGCCGCTCGGCGAGGGGGATCTCCTACGAGCAGTACTTC,CASRSARGISYEQYF
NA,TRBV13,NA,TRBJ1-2,TGTGCCAGCAGCTTAGGGGACGAGGGCGCTAACTATGGCTACACCTTC,CASSLGDEGANYGYTF
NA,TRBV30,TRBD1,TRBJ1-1,TGTGCCTGGAGTCTACCAGGGACAGCTTATGAAGCTTTCTTT,CAWSLPGTAYEAFF
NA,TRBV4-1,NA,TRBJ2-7,TGCGCCAGCAGCCAAGTGTCGGTAGCGGAGCTCTCCTACGAGCAGTACTTC,CASSQVSVAELSYEQYF
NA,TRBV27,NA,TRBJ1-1,TGTGCCAGCCGGAACGGTCCAGAAGCTTTCTTT,CASRNGPEAFF
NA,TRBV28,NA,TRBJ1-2,TGTGCCAGCAGGAGAGGGACCGACTATGGCTACACCTTC,CASRRGTDYGYTF
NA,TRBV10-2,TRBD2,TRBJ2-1,TGCGCCAGCAGTGAGTCGGAGTGGGAGGGTTACAATGAGCAGTTCTTC,CASSESEWEGYNEQFF
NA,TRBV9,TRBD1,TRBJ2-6,TGTGCCAGCAGCGCCCGTGGAGACAGGGGCTCCGGGGCCAACGTCCTGACTTTC,CASSARGDRGSGANVLTF
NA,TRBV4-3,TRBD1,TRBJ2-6,TGCGCCAGCAGCCACGGACAGGGGGCGGAAGGGGCCAACGTCCTGACTTTC,CASSHGQGAEGANVLTF
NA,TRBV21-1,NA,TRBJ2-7,TGTGCCAGCAGCAAAGGAAGAAGGGGTTACGAGCAGTACTTC,CASSKGRRGYEQYF
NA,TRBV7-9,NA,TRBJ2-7,TGTGCCAGCAGCTTTGGGGGCTCCTACGAGCAGTACTTC,CASSFGGSYEQYF
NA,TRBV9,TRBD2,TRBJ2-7,TGTGCCAGCAGCGTAGAAAGCGGGAGCTTCTACGAGCAGTACTTC,CASSVESGSFYEQYF
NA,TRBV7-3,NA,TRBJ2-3,TGTGCCAGCAGCTCTCTGGGGGGCCAGACCGTTAACACAGATACGCAGTATTTT,CASSSLGGQTVNTDTQYF
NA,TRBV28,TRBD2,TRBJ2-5,TGTGCCAGCAGGAGGCAGGGAGGGTTGGGAGAGACCCAGTACTTC,CASRRQGGLGETQYF
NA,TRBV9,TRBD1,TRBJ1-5,TGTGCCAGCAGCGGGGACAGGGATAGCAATCAGCCCCAGCATTTT,CASSGDRDSNQPQHF
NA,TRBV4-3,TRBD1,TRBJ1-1,TGCGCCAGCAGCCCGGACAGGGGAGTTAGCACTGAAGCTTTCTTT,CASSPDRGVSTEAFF
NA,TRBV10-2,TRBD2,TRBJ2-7,TGCGCCAGCAGTATAGGACTAGCGGGGAACTACGAGCAGTACTTC,CASSIGLAGNYEQYF